One and the same sample provided the 19 T cell receptor beta chains below, sequenced in a study of molecular identifiers for immune sequencing clone quantification. From the PCR reads, TCRdb called clonotypes with MiXCR, one entry per CDR3 protein. The table lists about 320,000 distinct CDR3 sequences, 24% of them singletons. The specimen was naive CD8+ T cells from blood, with Jurkat cell RNA spiked in. Subset specified: FACS-sorted CD8+CD4-CCR7+CD45RA+ naive T cells. The receptors were sampled from a human donor in good health. Some libraries in this study had Jurkat cell RNA spiked in.

This clonotype was counted a few times. The chain joins TRBV19 to TRBJ2-1; 12 bases match TRBD2. The CDR3 has 15 amino acids. J gave up 4 bases and V 5 bases, and 3 bases lay outside the gene matches. From germline, CDR1 is LNHDA and CDR2 SQIVND (reference sequence). The CDR3 coding sequence is TGTGCCAGTAGTGGGACTAGCGGGTATTACAATGAGCAGTTCTTC. Residues: CASSGTSGYYNEQFF.

This clonotype was seen a few times. This chain links TRBV4-3 with TRBJ2-7; tentative D call: TRBD1 (5 bases). The CDR3 length is 15 residues. The V end was cut by 0 bases, the J end by 4 bases, with 13 bases between. CDR1 and CDR2 from the germline V gene are LGHNA and YSLEER. In DNA, the CDR3 is TGCGCCAGCAGCCAAGATGCCGGACAACTATACGAGCAGTACTTC. Translating it yields CASSQDAGQLYEQYF.

The chain is built from TRBV4-3 and TRBJ2-3, with 15 bases matching TRBD2. Trimming cost V 0 bases and J 1 base; bases outside gene matches: 5. In germline, CDR1 is LGHNA, CDR2 YSLEER. This CDR3 has 19 residues. The CDR3 DNA sequence: TGCGCCAGCAGCCAAGACGGACTAGCGGGGGGGTACGGCACAGATACGCAGTATTTT. It translates to CASSQDGLAGGYGTDTQYF.

Notes on this clonotype: A much larger clone lies one base from this, so it may be a read error. The rearrangement uses TRBV7-9 and TRBJ2-5, with 11 bases lining up with TRBD2. After removal of 8 bases from V and 1 base from J, the junction contained 9 bases not matched to a gene. The CDR3 spans 16 residues. Germline loops: CDR1 SEHNR, CDR2 FQNEAQ (reference sequence). The CDR3 is CASGPLAGGPQETQYF. CDR3 coding DNA: TGTGCCAGCGGCCCATTAGCGGGGGGGCCCCAAGAGACCCAGTACTTC. Full variable domain (remainder filled in from reference TRBV7-9 and TRBJ2-5): DTGVSQNPRHKITKRGQNVTFRCDPISEHNRLYWYRQTLGQGPEFLTYFQNEAQLEKSRLLSDRFSAERPKGSFSTLEIQRTEQGDSAMYLCASGPLAGGPQETQYFGPGTRLLVL.

CDR3 sequence reads: CASSLAPGGGTDTQYF. In DNA form, the CDR3 reads TGTGCCAGCAGCTTAGCCCCAGGGGGTGGCACAGATACGCAGTATTTT. The chain has TRBV7-9 and TRBJ2-3, with 7 bases that match TRBD1. V dropped 0 bases and J dropped 1; count of bases not matched to a gene: 4. CDR1 and CDR2 from the germline V gene are SEHNR and FQNEAQ (reference sequence). The CDR3 length is 16 residues.

This clonotype was detected a few times. A much bigger clone sits one base away, suggesting this may be a read error. The chain carries TRBV28 and TRBJ2-7; no reliable D call. V lost 6 bases and J lost 8, with 11 bases in between. The length of the CDR3 is 11 residues. Germline loops: CDR1 MDHEN, CDR2 SYDVKM. CDR3 sequence (DNA): TGTGCCAGCAGCCGGGTGACAAAGCAGTACTTC. Protein product: CASSRVTKQYF.

V gene TRBV11-2 combines with J gene TRBJ2-5; tentatively, D is TRBD2 (10 bases). V dropped 4 bases and J dropped 2 bases, with 23 bases sitting between them. This CDR3 is built from 18 residues. The germline gives CDR1 SGHAT, CDR2 FQNNGV. The CDR3, as DNA: TGTGCCAGCAGCTGGGGACAGGGACTAGCGAACCGACAAGAGACCCAGTACTTC. Its protein product is CASSWGQGLANRQETQYF.

DNA for the CDR3: TGTGCCAGCAGTCTATACGCCGGGACAGGGGGCACAGATACGCAGTATTTT. Its translation is CASSLYAGTGGTDTQYF. The chain employs TRBV6-6 and TRBJ2-3; 10 nucleotides match TRBD1. J lost 1 base, V lost 5 bases, and 9 bases had no gene match. Germline V CDR1 and CDR2: MNHNY, SVGAGI (reference sequence). This CDR3 comprises 17 residues.

This clonotype was found a few times. The genes are TRBV12-3 or TRBV12-4 and TRBJ1-2; no reliable D call. CDR3 length equals 14 residues. Trimming took off 6 bases at V and 3 bases at J, with 14 bases between the two ends. CDR3 amino acids: CASSSPPVDYGYTF. The CDR3 nucleotides are TGTGCCAGCAGCTCCCCCCCGGTAGACTATGGCTACACCTTC.

This clonotype was seen repeatedly, ten times or more. CDR3 sequence reads: CASGLPGSPEAFF. For the CDR3, the DNA is TGTGCTAGTGGTTTGCCAGGGTCCCCTGAAGCTTTCTTT. This sequence joins TRBV12-5 and TRBJ1-1, with a weak D call TRBD1 (5 bases). Trimming stripped 2 bases from V and 6 bases from J, with 10 bases between. Germline loops: CDR1 LGHNT, CDR2 FRNRAP. The CDR3 runs 13 residues.

V gene TRBV20-1 combines with J gene TRBJ1-2; maybe TRBD1 (5 bases). This CDR3 is built from 13 residues. CDR1 and CDR2 from the germline V gene are DFQATT and SNEGSKA (reference sequence). With 3 bases removed from V and 4 bases from J, the gap between germline ends came to 12 bases. The CDR3 nucleotides read TGCAGTGCTAGTAGCAGGGAAACCTATGGCTACACCTTC. Its translation: CSASSRETYGYTF.

This clonotype was seen a handful of times. This chain joins TRBV28 and TRBJ2-7; D perhaps matches TRBD1 (6 bases). V lost 7 bases and J lost 2, with 18 bases in between. Per germline, CDR1 MDHEN and CDR2 SYDVKM. The length of the CDR3 is 15 residues. The CDR3 loop is CASTTGRTEAYEQYF. The CDR3 bases are TGTGCCAGCACCACCGGAAGGACAGAAGCCTACGAGCAGTACTTC.

The genes are TRBV29-1 and TRBJ2-5; possibly TRBD1 for D (6 bases). Germline V lookup: CDR1 SQVTM, CDR2 ANQGSEA. This CDR3 has 15 residues. Deletions cut 3 bases from V and 2 bases from J, with 16 bases between. CDR3: CSVEQRGHRQETQYF. CDR3 coding DNA: TGCAGCGTTGAGCAGAGGGGACATCGTCAAGAGACCCAGTACTTC.

The chain links TRBV28 to TRBJ2-7; 8 positions agree with TRBD2. The trim removed 2 bases at V and 5 bases at J, leaving 14 bases unmatched. The CDR3 runs to 17 residues. Germline V lookup: CDR1 MDHEN, CDR2 SYDVKM. Here the CDR3 reads CASSLNFRGGRPHEQYF. CDR3 DNA sequence: TGTGCCAGCAGTTTAAATTTCCGGGGCGGGAGGCCCCACGAGCAGTACTTC.

At least ten counts were recorded for this clonotype. This chain joins TRBV28 and TRBJ2-3; TRBD2 matches 12 bases. The germline V gene encodes CDR1 MDHEN and CDR2 SYDVKM. This CDR3 spans 17 amino acids. V dropped 2 bases and J dropped 6; count of bases not matched to a gene: 9. CDR3 nucleotide sequence: TGTGCCAGCAGTTTACCGACTAGCGGGAGCGGGTTTGATACGCAGTATTTT. Amino acids: CASSLPTSGSGFDTQYF. Filled out from reference TRBV28 and TRBJ2-3, the complete variable domain reads DVKVTQSSRYLVKRTGEKVFLECVQDMDHENMFWYRQDPGLGLRLIYFSYDVKMKEKGDIPEGYSVSREKKERFSLILESASTNQTSMYLCASSLPTSGSGFDTQYFGPGTRLTVL.

In the case of this clonotype: This could be a read error, since a much larger clone is one nucleotide away. The chain carries TRBV7-3 and TRBJ2-2, with 8 bases aligning to TRBD2. Germline V lookup: CDR1 SGHTA, CDR2 FQGTGA. The CDR3 runs 16 residues. The CDR3 nucleotides read TGTGCCTGCAGCTTAGGACTAGCCAAGAACACCGGGGAGCTGTTTTTT. This codes for CACSLGLAKNTGELFF. Full variable domain (missing parts from reference TRBV7-3 and TRBJ2-2): GAGVSQTPSNKVTEKGKYVELRCDPISGHTALYWYRQSLGQGPEFLIYFQGTGAADDSGLPNDRFFAVRPEGSVSTLKIQRTERGDSAVYLCACSLGLAKNTGELFFGEGSRLTVL.

This clonotype was detected many times. The rearrangement joins TRBV7-9 to TRBJ2-7, with D possibly matching TRBD1 (6 bases). V gave up 4 bases and J gave up 2 bases, with 27 bases separating them. Germline loops: CDR1 SEHNR, CDR2 FQNEAQ (reference sequence). The CDR3 length is 19 residues. The CDR3 loop reads CASSSEIRGSSGVTYEQYF. The CDR3 bases are TGTGCCAGCAGCTCGGAAATCCGAGGGTCCTCAGGGGTTACCTACGAGCAGTACTTC.

With respect to this clonotype: The junction shows a germline mismatch at one end, possibly a read error. The chain uses TRBV5-6 and TRBJ1-1, with 11 bases identical to TRBD1. In germline, CDR1 is SGHDT, CDR2 YYEEEE. CDR3 length: 17 residues. DNA of the CDR3: TGTGCCAGCAGTCGGGACAGGGGGTGGAACATGAACTCTGAAGCTTTCTTT. It translates to CASSRDRGWNMNSEAFF.

This clonotype appeared many times. This chain connects TRBV28 to TRBJ2-3, with 9 nucleotides matching TRBD1. V trimming: 4 bases; J trimming: 2 bases; junction bases outside the gene matches: 4. From germline, CDR1 is MDHEN and CDR2 SYDVKM. The CDR3 contains 15 residues. CDR3 sequence: CASSWDRVDTDTQYF. CDR3 bases: TGTGCCAGCAGTTGGGACAGGGTGGACACAGATACGCAGTATTTT.